This record looks at one TCR beta chain sequence and its context. What it recognizes is unknown. The CDR3 spans 15 residues. Germline lookup yields CDR1 KGHSH and CDR2 LQKENI. The V end was cut by 0 bases, the J end by 3 bases, with 11 bases between. Profiling relied on immunoSEQ multiplex PCR, and the TCRdb table lists in-frame clones only, not all of them. The table has nearly 80,000 clones, around 90% seen once. The data were taken from a study of OX40 agonist ivuxolimab in advanced cancers. Autoimmune disease history or systemic immunosuppression disqualified patients. The study's findings and limits: Some nonresponders likewise displayed low normalized T-cell clonal expansion. Clonal expansion from baseline to week 6 occurred in both CD4+ and CD8+ T cells. The specificity for antigen of the expanded peripheral T cells was not determined.

This TCR was sampled from an adult with an advanced solid tumor such as melanoma, head and neck, liver or kidney cancer. The sequencing here drew on CD4+ or CD8+ T cells sorted from blood, taken in a trial of the OX40 agonist ivuxolimab. V usage is TRBV18 and J usage is TRBJ1-2; possible D gene TRBD1, 5 bases. Here the CDR3 DNA reads TGTGCCAGCTCACCACCTTACAGGACCGACTATGGCTACACCTTC. This encodes CASSPPYRTDYGYTF.